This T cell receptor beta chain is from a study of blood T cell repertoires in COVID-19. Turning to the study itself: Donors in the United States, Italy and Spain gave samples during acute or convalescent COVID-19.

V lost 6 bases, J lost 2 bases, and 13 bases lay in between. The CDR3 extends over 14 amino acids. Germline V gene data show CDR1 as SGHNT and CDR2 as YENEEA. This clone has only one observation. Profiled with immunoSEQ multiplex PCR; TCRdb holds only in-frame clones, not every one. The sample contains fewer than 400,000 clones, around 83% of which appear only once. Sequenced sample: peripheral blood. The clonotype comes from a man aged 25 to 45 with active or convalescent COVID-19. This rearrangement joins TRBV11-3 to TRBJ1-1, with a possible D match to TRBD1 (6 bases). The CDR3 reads CASSSGGSNTEAFF. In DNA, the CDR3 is TGTGCCAGCAGTTCTGGGGGCAGCAACACTGAAGCTTTCTTT.